This TCR beta chain was captured in a study of T cell repertoires in aging, cancer and after chemotherapy. Study in general: The whole study produced a dataset of roughly 8.6 million TCR reads.

Rearranged V-D-J TRB sequences were amplified with a mixed TRB-A/B primer pool. TCRdb itself ran the multiplex PCR reads through MiXCR, one entry per CDR3 protein. The sample holds roughly 8,300 distinct CDR3 sequences; about 34% are singletons and the top ten take 3.5%. The germline V gene has CDR1 SGHTA and CDR2 FQGNSA. The CDR3 is 15 amino acids. Trimming took off 1 base at V and 4 bases at J, with 11 bases between the two ends. Peripheral blood genomic DNA, not sorted cells or RNA, was the template. J is TRBJ1-5 and V is TRBV7-2; possible D gene TRBD1, 5 bases. This TCR was recovered from a human donor in good health. The sequencing sample was made of blood. CDR3 sequence (DNA): TGTGCCAGCAGCTTAGACGCAGGGCTAAATCAGCCCCAGCATTTT. Translated, it gives CASSLDAGLNQPQHF.